This entry lists 32 T cell receptor beta chains sequenced from one sample in a study of T cell responses to AZD1222 COVID-19 vaccine. The method was immunoSEQ multiplex PCR; TCRdb's version includes in-frame clones alone and lacks a portion of them. The table lists nearly 95,000 clones, 90% of them singletons, with approximately 8.7% in the top ten. The material was peripheral blood, obtained on day 0 of AZD1222 vaccination. These receptors all come from an adult in good health.

CDR3 region: CASSGWAATEAFF. CDR3 nucleotides: TGTGCCAGCAGTGGTTGGGCGGCCACTGAAGCTTTCTTT. The chain links TRBV28 to TRBJ1-1; unclear D gene. Deletions cut 5 bases from V and 4 bases from J, with 11 bases between. CDR3 length: 13 amino acids. The germline V gene has CDR1 MDHEN and CDR2 SYDVKM.

In its sample, this clone was seen once. The chain links TRBV7-8 to TRBJ1-3; D might be TRBD1 (5 bases). The V end was cut by 2 bases, the J end by 4 bases, with 12 bases between. The CDR3 is 15 residues long. Germline CDR1 and CDR2: SGHVS and FQNEAQ. CDR3 region: CASSLIGTDGNTIYF. The CDR3 DNA follows: TGTGCCAGCAGCTTAATAGGGACGGACGGAAACACCATATATTTT.

The J gene is TRBJ1-2, the V gene TRBV15, with TRBD1 matching 9 bases. There are 15 residues in the CDR3. V was pared by 1 base and J by 4 bases, with 4 bases of the junction left unmatched. Germline V gene sequence: CDR1 LNHNV, CDR2 YYDKDF (reference sequence). In DNA form, the CDR3 reads TGTGCCACCAGCAGAGCGGACAGGGGCGGCTATGGCTACACCTTC. Residues: CATSRADRGGYGYTF.

The CDR3, as DNA: TGTGCCAGTGGAATCCGGGACGCCGATCAGCCCCAGCATTTT. This gives the protein CASGIRDADQPQHF. This chain connects TRBV21-1 to TRBJ1-5. TRBV21-1 is marked as a pseudogene. There are 14 residues in the CDR3.

V gene TRBV19 combines with J gene TRBJ1-1, with unresolved D. This CDR3 has 12 amino acids. V lost 6 bases to trimming and J lost 3 bases, with 8 bases between them. Germline V gene lookup returns CDR1 LNHDA and CDR2 SQIVND (reference sequence). The CDR3 is CASRAGYTEAFF. The CDR3 coding sequence is TGTGCCAGTAGAGCGGGGTACACTGAAGCTTTCTTT.

The CDR3 spells CASSFAQGSGYTF. For the CDR3, the DNA is TGTGCCAGCAGCTTCGCCCAGGGGAGTGGCTACACCTTC. This chain links TRBV11-2 with TRBJ1-2; D possibly corresponds to TRBD1 (6 bases). Germline CDR1 is SGHAT and CDR2 is FQNNGV. CDR3 size: 13 residues. V dropped 3 bases and J dropped 7 bases, with 12 bases sitting between them.

The gene calls are TRBV7-6 and TRBJ2-6, with a possible D match to TRBD2 (5 bases). Germline values: CDR1 SGHVS, CDR2 FNYEAQ. The CDR3 is 15 amino acids. The V end lost 2 bases, the J end lost 3 bases, and 8 bases lay between the germline ends. The CDR3 DNA reads TGTGCCAGCAGCTTAACGGGGTTTGGGGCCAACGTCCTGACTTTC. Its protein is CASSLTGFGANVLTF.

The rearrangement joins TRBV30 to TRBJ2-5, with 8 nucleotides matching TRBD2. The CDR3 is 13 residues long. The trim removed 8 bases at V and 3 bases at J, leaving 8 bases unmatched. Germline V CDR1 and CDR2: GTSNPN, SVGIG (reference sequence). CDR3 DNA sequence: TGTGCCGCCACCGGCGGGGGGAAAGAGACCCAGTACTTC. It encodes CAATGGGKETQYF.

As DNA, the CDR3 is TGTGCCAGCAGCTTGGGGACAGGACTCTATAATTCACCCCTCCACTTT. Translation gives CASSLGTGLYNSPLHF. The chain recombines TRBV5-4 with TRBJ1-6, with 7 nucleotides matching TRBD1. Germline CDR1 and CDR2: SGHNT and YYREEE (reference sequence). Losses at the gene ends were 0 bases for V and 3 bases for J; bases not matched to a gene: 3. The CDR3 has 16 amino acids.

This chain connects TRBV5-1 to TRBJ2-5; D unclear. Per the germline V gene, CDR1 is SGHRS and CDR2 is YFSETQ. V was clipped by 0 bases and J by 5 bases, with 5 bases between them. CDR3 size: 12 residues. The CDR3 spells CASSLVSETQYF. CDR3 DNA: TGCGCCAGCAGCTTGGTGTCGGAGACCCAGTACTTC.

The chain uses TRBV2 and TRBJ1-1; D remains ambiguous. CDR1 and CDR2 from the germline V gene are SNHLY and FYNNEI. This CDR3 region has 12 residues. Deletions cut 1 base from V and 7 bases from J, with 7 bases between. This CDR3 is CASSEGWDEAFF. CDR3 DNA: TGTGCCAGCAGTGAAGGGTGGGATGAAGCTTTCTTT. The whole variable domain, filled in from reference TRBV2 and TRBJ1-1, reads EPEVTQTPSHQVTQMGQEVILRCVPISNHLYFYWYRQILGQKVEFLVSFYNNEISEKSEIFDDQFSVERPDGSNFTLKIRSTKLEDSAMYFCASSEGWDEAFFGQGTRLTVV.

The chain has TRBV7-2 and TRBJ2-3; possible D gene TRBD1, 6 bases. The CDR3 is 16 amino acids. V was trimmed by 3 bases and J by 0 bases, leaving 13 bases between them. The germline V gene encodes CDR1 SGHTA and CDR2 FQGNSA. For the CDR3, the DNA is TGTGCCAGCAGCTTCCGCCAGGGGACAAGCACAGATACGCAGTATTTT. It codes for CASSFRQGTSTDTQYF. The whole variable domain, remainder taken from reference TRBV7-2 and TRBJ2-3, is GAGVSQSPSNKVTEKGKDVELRCDPISGHTALYWYRQSLGQGLEFLIYFQGNSAPDKSGLPSDRFSAERTGGSVSTLTIQRTQQEDSAVYLCASSFRQGTSTDTQYFGPGTRLTVL.

V usage is TRBV27 and J usage is TRBJ2-3; 12 bases map to TRBD2. Germline V gene sequence: CDR1 MNHEY, CDR2 SMNVEV (reference sequence). The V segment lost 5 bases and the J segment 5 bases; nucleotides outside the gene matches: 11. This CDR3 has 17 amino acids. The CDR3 is CASSSWTSGEPRDTQYF. DNA for the CDR3: TGTGCCAGCAGTAGTTGGACTAGCGGGGAGCCCCGAGATACGCAGTATTTT.

V usage is TRBV7-6 and J usage is TRBJ2-7; TRBD1 might be the D (7 bases). This CDR3 is built from 15 residues. The germline V gene encodes CDR1 SGHVS and CDR2 FNYEAQ. Trimming pared 5 bases from V and 5 bases from J, leaving 19 bases between. CDR3 DNA: TGTGCCAGCAGCCGGGGGACATACGGACAGGACGAGCAGTACTTC. It codes for CASSRGTYGQDEQYF.

The V and J genes are TRBV3-1 (or the pseudogene TRBV3-2) and TRBJ1-2; the D is unclear. Germline assignment: CDR1 LGHDT and CDR2 YNNKEL (reference sequence). Trimming removed 2 bases at V and 4 bases at J, with 8 bases between. The CDR3 has 13 amino acids. The CDR3, as DNA: TGTGCCAGCAGCCAATCACACTTCTATGGCTACACCTTC. This codes for CASSQSHFYGYTF.

This sequence joins TRBV11-3 and TRBJ2-6; D is uncertain. V was pared by 5 bases and J by 5 bases, with 22 bases between. The CDR3 spans 18 residues. Germline V gene lookup returns CDR1 SGHNT and CDR2 YENEEA. Here the CDR3 DNA reads TGTGCCAGCAGCAGGTTGACCGATCGACAAAGTCGGGCCAACGTCCTGACTTTC. Translating gives CASSRLTDRQSRANVLTF.

V is TRBV4-3 and J is TRBJ2-2, with a weak D call TRBD2 (6 bases). The V gene's germline CDR1 is LGHNA and CDR2 YSLEER. Trimming shortened V by 0 bases and J by 1 base, and 9 bases separated the two germline ends. This CDR3 has 16 residues. CDR3 amino acids: CASSQEWGLNTGELFF. Written as DNA, the CDR3 is TGCGCCAGCAGCCAAGAATGGGGACTGAACACCGGGGAGCTGTTTTTT.

The J gene is TRBJ1-1, the V gene TRBV29-1, with a weak D call TRBD1 (5 bases). Germline V gene data show CDR1 as SQVTM and CDR2 as ANQGSEA. V shed 8 bases and J shed 5 bases, with 18 bases lying between them. The CDR3 contains 13 residues. CDR3 residues: CSTGEGRGTEAFF. For the CDR3, the DNA is TGCAGCACTGGTGAGGGGAGAGGTACTGAAGCTTTCTTT.

The chain couples TRBV3-1 (or the pseudogene TRBV3-2) to TRBJ2-7; possibly TRBD2 for D (6 bases). CDR3 size: 15 residues. Germline CDR1 LGHDT, CDR2 YNNKEL (reference sequence). The V gene lost 0 bases and the J gene lost 4 bases, with 13 bases spanning the gap. The CDR3 nucleotides are TGTGCCAGCAGCCAAGATCGGGGGTCGGGATACGAGCAGTACTTC. Translated, it gives CASSQDRGSGYEQYF.

The J gene is TRBJ2-2, the V gene TRBV18; TRBD1 is a possible D gene (6 bases). Germline V gene lookup returns CDR1 KGHSH and CDR2 LQKENI. The CDR3 consists of 15 residues. Trimming stripped 5 bases from V and 3 bases from J, with 13 bases between. CDR3 in amino acids: CASSFSTGYTGELFF. The DNA of the CDR3 is TGTGCCAGCTCATTTTCGACAGGATACACCGGGGAGCTGTTTTTT.

V usage is TRBV10-3 and J usage is TRBJ1-3; unclear D gene. This CDR3 has 15 residues. CDR1 is ENHRY, CDR2 SYGVKD, per germline. Trimming took 4 bases from V and 0 from J, leaving 10 bases between them. CDR3 DNA: TGTGCCATCAGTGCGGTGGGTCCCTCTGGAAACACCATATATTTT. The encoded protein is CAISAVGPSGNTIYF.

The rearrangement joins TRBV19 to TRBJ1-3; 11 bases align to TRBD1. Germline-derived CDR1 and CDR2 are LNHDA and SQIVND (reference sequence). The CDR3 has 18 residues. J gave up 5 bases and V 3 bases, and 12 bases lay outside the gene matches. CDR3 sequence (DNA): TGTGCCAGTAGTATGGACACTCCGGGACAGGGGGGTCGAAACACCATATATTTT. It codes for CASSMDTPGQGGRNTIYF.

This chain links TRBV27 with TRBJ2-2, with a possible D match to TRBD2 (5 bases). The CDR3 runs to 16 residues. V lost 5 bases and J lost 0, with 13 bases in between. Germline V lookup: CDR1 MNHEY, CDR2 SMNVEV (reference sequence). The CDR3 here is CASSPPGVANTGELFF. The DNA for the CDR3 is TGTGCCAGCAGTCCGCCCGGGGTGGCGAACACCGGGGAGCTGTTTTTT.

The V and J genes are TRBV9 and TRBJ2-2, with 8 bases lining up with TRBD1. CDR1 is SGDLS and CDR2 is YYNGEE in the germline V gene. J lost 0 bases, V lost 1 base, and 8 bases had no gene match. CDR3 length equals 18 residues. For the CDR3, the DNA is TGTGCCAGCAGCGTACCCTCGGGACAGGCAACGAACACCGGGGAGCTGTTTTTT. Its translation: CASSVPSGQATNTGELFF.

J is TRBJ1-2 and V is TRBV12-3 or TRBV12-4; 8 positions agree with TRBD1. This CDR3 region has 13 residues. The J segment lost 4 bases and the V segment lost 6 bases, leaving 4 bases of the junction unmatched. The chain's CDR3 is CASSRDRPYGYTF. The CDR3 DNA sequence: TGTGCCAGCAGCCGGGACAGGCCCTATGGCTACACCTTC.

The chain joins TRBV7-9 to TRBJ1-2; D not certain. CDR3 length: 13 residues. Germline V gene data show CDR1 as SEHNR and CDR2 as FQNEAQ (reference sequence). The V gene lost 2 bases and the J gene lost 9 bases, with 13 bases spanning the gap. The CDR3: CASSLQASPSYTF. The DNA for the CDR3 is TGTGCCAGCAGCTTACAAGCCTCACCAAGCTACACCTTC.

The J gene is TRBJ2-2, the V gene TRBV19, with D maybe TRBD2 (7 bases). This CDR3 has 14 amino acids. The germline gives CDR1 LNHDA, CDR2 SQIVND (reference sequence). V was clipped by 11 bases and J by 5 bases, with 18 bases between them. CDR3 nucleotide sequence: TGTGCCGCTGGCGGGGGCCTTTGGACCGGGGAGCTGTTTTTT. This sequence encodes CAAGGGLWTGELFF.

The chain recombines TRBV18 with TRBJ1-3, with TRBD1 matching over 10 bases. The CDR3 spans 16 residues. V lost 3 bases and J lost 4; bases outside the gene matches: 6. Germline loops: CDR1 KGHSH, CDR2 LQKENI. CDR3 DNA sequence: TGTGCCAGCTCACCCAGACAGGGGGCGAGAGGAAACACCATATATTTT. It encodes CASSPRQGARGNTIYF.

V gene TRBV6-5 combines with J gene TRBJ1-2; 7 bases match TRBD1. The CDR3 consists of 13 residues. Germline values: CDR1 MNHEY, CDR2 SVGAGI. Germline trimming cut 7 bases from V and 6 bases from J; bases unmatched to any gene: 8. CDR3 nucleotide sequence: TGTGCCAGCACCCCCGACAGGGTAAATGGCTACACCTTC. It codes for CASTPDRVNGYTF.

The V call is TRBV7-2, the J call TRBJ1-1; D is perhaps TRBD1 (5 bases). Trimming cost V 4 bases and J 1 base, with 10 bases left between them. Germline CDR1 SGHTA, CDR2 FQGNSA. This CDR3 region has 14 residues. In nucleotides, the CDR3 is TGTGCCAGCAGCTGGGGGTCTGCGAACACTGAAGCTTTCTTT. Protein sequence: CASSWGSANTEAFF.

In its sample, this clone was seen once. The chain uses TRBV28 and TRBJ1-1, with TRBD1 matching 10 bases. This CDR3 has 12 residues. Germline V gene sequence: CDR1 MDHEN, CDR2 SYDVKM. The J segment lost 11 bases and the V segment lost 6 bases, leaving 6 bases of the junction unmatched. Written as DNA, the CDR3 is TGTGCCAGCAGGACAGGGGGCGCGGGGGCTTTCTTT. It translates to CASRTGGAGAFF.

This clone occurred once. V is TRBV9 and J is TRBJ2-2, with no clear D. The CDR3 runs 16 residues. V lost 0 bases and J lost 3, with 12 bases in between. CDR1 SGDLS and CDR2 YYNGEE come from the germline V gene. This CDR3 reads CASSVDPGGDTGELFF. The CDR3 DNA is TGTGCCAGCAGCGTAGATCCAGGTGGGGACACCGGGGAGCTGTTTTTT.